The next 31 T cell receptor beta chains were all read from a single sample in a study of blood T cell repertoires in COVID-19. The table came from immunoSEQ multiplex PCR; TCRdb's copy has only in-frame clones and leaves some out. The sample lists around 36,000 clones, roughly nine tenths occurring once. The sample taken for sequencing was peripheral blood. Receptor source: a human donor in a cohort sampled during active COVID-19.

The genes are TRBV18 and TRBJ1-1; possibly TRBD1 for D (6 bases). Germline CDR1 KGHSH, CDR2 LQKENI. There are 14 residues in the CDR3. Trimming took off 2 bases at V and 2 bases at J, with 9 bases between the two ends. CDR3 loop: CASSPRTENTEAFF. CDR3 sequence (DNA): TGTGCCAGCTCACCAAGGACAGAAAACACTGAAGCTTTCTTT.

The chain combines TRBV6-1 with TRBJ2-1; 8 bases are shared with TRBD2. In germline, CDR1 is MNHNS, CDR2 SASEGT. The junction had 9 bases not matched to a gene; V was cut back by 4 bases and J by 1 base. The length of the CDR3 is 17 residues. CDR3: CASSGLPASGSYNEQFF. CDR3 DNA: TGTGCCAGCAGTGGGCTACCTGCTAGCGGGTCCTACAATGAGCAGTTCTTC.

The chain couples TRBV5-1 to TRBJ2-1, with D uncertain. V dropped 6 bases and J dropped 2 bases, with 18 bases sitting between them. This CDR3 contains 16 residues. Per the germline V gene, CDR1 is SGHRS and CDR2 is YFSETQ. CDR3 coding DNA: TGCGCCAGCACAATCGGAGAATTAAAGACCTACAATGAGCAGTTCTTC. It yields the protein CASTIGELKTYNEQFF.

V is TRBV24-1 and J is TRBJ2-1; D unclear. The CDR3 runs 13 residues. Trimming stripped 1 base from V and 9 bases from J, with 9 bases between. The germline gives CDR1 KGHDR, CDR2 SFDVKD. CDR3 DNA sequence: TGTGCCACCAGTGATTTTCCGCGAACTGAGCAGTTCTTC. Protein sequence: CATSDFPRTEQFF.

V usage is TRBV10-3 and J usage is TRBJ2-1, with TRBD2 identical over 9 bases. Germline CDR1 and CDR2: ENHRY and SYGVKD. Losses at the gene ends were 7 bases for V and 6 bases for J; bases not matched to a gene: 10. The CDR3 extends over 15 amino acids. The CDR3 DNA reads as TGTGCCATCATGGCGGGGGGGTTGTTAGGCAATGAGCAGTTCTTC. It yields the protein CAIMAGGLLGNEQFF.

The chain couples TRBV3-1 (or the pseudogene TRBV3-2) to TRBJ1-6; 7 bases agree with TRBD1. The CDR3 is made up of 14 amino acids. Germline values: CDR1 LGHDT, CDR2 YNNKEL (reference sequence). V was clipped by 1 base and J by 9 bases; unmatched bases: 3. The CDR3 sequence is CASSQGTGGSPLHF. In DNA, the CDR3 is TGTGCCAGCAGCCAAGGGACAGGAGGTTCACCCCTCCACTTT.

The chain carries TRBV16 and TRBJ2-3; 9 nucleotides line up with TRBD2. CDR1 KGHSY and CDR2 FQNENV come from the germline V gene. CDR3 length: 16 amino acids. With V trimmed by 2 bases and J by 1 base, 4 bases remained unmatched. CDR3 protein: CASSQGWTSGTDTQYF. CDR3 nucleotides: TGTGCCAGCAGCCAAGGCTGGACTAGCGGCACAGATACGCAGTATTTT.

This rearrangement joins TRBV18 to TRBJ2-3; unclear D gene. Trimming took 2 bases from V and 2 from J, leaving 5 bases between them. In germline, CDR1 is KGHSH, CDR2 LQKENI. The length of the CDR3 is 13 residues. The CDR3 region has the DNA TGTGCCAGCTCACCAATCAACACAGATACGCAGTATTTT. Its translation is CASSPINTDTQYF.

This clone was observed a handful of times. This rearrangement joins TRBV11-3 to TRBJ2-5; 13 nucleotides align to TRBD2. The CDR3 sequence is 19 residues long. The ends lost 0 bases at V and 2 bases at J; junction bases unmatched: 9. Germline-derived CDR1 and CDR2 are SGHNT and YENEEA. CDR3: CASSLDAGLAGVEQETQYF. The CDR3 DNA sequence: TGTGCCAGCAGCTTAGATGCAGGACTAGCGGGGGTGGAGCAAGAGACCCAGTACTTC.

This chain links TRBV5-8 with TRBJ1-3; 8 nucleotides match TRBD1. The V and J ends lost 6 bases and 2 bases, in that order; junction bases with no gene match: 4. The length of the CDR3 is 14 residues. Per the germline V gene, CDR1 is SGHTS and CDR2 is YDEGEE. CDR3 residues: CASNLQGAGNTIYF. The CDR3 DNA reads as TGTGCCAGCAACCTACAGGGGGCTGGAAACACCATATATTTT.

The chain combines TRBV7-8 with TRBJ1-2; D call uncertain. Trimming took 1 base from V and 0 from J, leaving 12 bases between them. CDR1 and CDR2 (germline): SGHVS, FQNEAQ. CDR3 length equals 16 residues. CDR3 DNA sequence: TGTGCCAGCAGCTTAGGACAAGTATTAACTAACTATGGCTACACCTTC. It is translated as CASSLGQVLTNYGYTF.

The chain uses TRBV7-2 and TRBJ1-4; D is perhaps TRBD1 (5 bases). With 5 bases removed from V and 4 bases from J, the gap between germline ends came to 14 bases. CDR1 and CDR2 (germline): SGHTA, FQGNSA. The CDR3 is 15 residues long. The CDR3 region has the DNA TGTGCCAGCAGCCCCTTTTGGCAGGGTAATGAAAAACTGTTTTTT. Translating it yields CASSPFWQGNEKLFF.

This chain connects TRBV6-6 to TRBJ1-3; a weak D match, TRBD1 (6 bases). Between the trimmed V and J ends, which lost 6 bases and 4 bases, there was a span of 10 bases. This CDR3 contains 13 residues. Germline V gene sequence: CDR1 MNHNY, CDR2 SVGAGI (reference sequence). The CDR3 protein is CASSLGQGNTIYF. In DNA form, the CDR3 reads TGTGCCAGCAGCCTCGGACAGGGAAACACCATATATTTT.

This clone came up once. The chain uses TRBV5-1 and TRBJ2-7; TRBD1 is a possible D gene (6 bases). CDR1 is SGHRS and CDR2 is YFSETQ in the germline V gene. The CDR3 sequence is 14 residues long. The V end lost 1 base, the J end lost 5 bases, and 13 bases lay between the germline ends. The CDR3 nucleotides read TGCGCCAGCAGCTTGAACAGGGCTAAGAACGAGCAGTACTTC. Translating it yields CASSLNRAKNEQYF.

The V gene is TRBV5-6, the J gene TRBJ2-3, with 7 bases aligning to TRBD1. The V segment lost 0 bases and the J segment 4 bases; nucleotides outside the gene matches: 8. The germline CDR1 and CDR2 sequences are SGHDT and YYEEEE. The CDR3 is made up of 16 amino acids. The chain's CDR3 is CASSLDRGKVADTQYF. CDR3 DNA: TGTGCCAGCAGCTTGGACAGGGGAAAAGTCGCAGATACGCAGTATTTT.

This chain joins TRBV27 and TRBJ2-5, with D tentatively TRBD1 (6 bases). Deletions cut 4 bases from V and 2 bases from J, with 11 bases between. The CDR3 sequence is 14 residues long. Germline lookup yields CDR1 MNHEY and CDR2 SMNVEV (reference sequence). The CDR3 here is CASSSWTAQETQYF. In DNA, the CDR3 is TGTGCCAGCAGTTCTTGGACAGCTCAAGAGACCCAGTACTTC.

This chain connects TRBV2 to TRBJ1-2; possibly TRBD1 for D (6 bases). The CDR3 length is 15 residues. The germline V and J ends were trimmed by 4 bases and 0 bases, with 12 bases remaining between them. The germline gives CDR1 SNHLY, CDR2 FYNNEI. CDR3 coding DNA: TGTGCCAGCAGTGCGGAGACAGGAACTAACTATGGCTACACCTTC. Protein sequence: CASSAETGTNYGYTF.

Regarding this clone: This may be a read error, as it is one base from a much larger clone. The genes are TRBV6-2 or TRBV6-3 and TRBJ2-7; TRBD2 matches at 10 bases. CDR3 length equals 14 residues. Germline CDR1 is MNHEY and CDR2 is SVGEGT. With 2 bases clipped from V and 2 bases from J, the junction kept 0 bases outside the gene matches. In DNA form, the CDR3 reads TGTGCCAGCAGTTACGGGACTAGCGCCTACGAGCAGTACTTC. Translating gives CASSYGTSAYEQYF.

This clone was detected only once. The CDR3 spells CASSLVAGINNEQFF. CDR3 sequence (DNA): TGCGCCAGCAGCTTGGTGGCGGGGATAAACAATGAGCAGTTCTTC. The genes are TRBV5-1 and TRBJ2-1; weak D call: TRBD2 (6 bases). Per the germline V gene, CDR1 is SGHRS and CDR2 is YFSETQ. V shed 0 bases and J shed 5 bases, with 12 bases lying between them. The CDR3 totals 15 residues.

This clone was counted a few times. The chain recombines TRBV5-6 with TRBJ2-4; TRBD1 aligns across 7 bases. The CDR3 consists of 15 residues. Looked up from germline, CDR1 is SGHDT and CDR2 is YYEEEE. V lost 0 bases, J lost 8 bases, and 8 bases stayed unmatched. CDR3 amino acids: CASSLVTGSVDIQYF. DNA for the CDR3: TGTGCCAGCAGCTTGGTGACAGGGTCAGTTGACATTCAGTACTTC.

The chain uses TRBV2 and TRBJ1-6, with a weak D call TRBD1 (6 bases). The CDR3 totals 12 residues. The V and J ends lost 6 bases and 7 bases respectively, with 7 bases between them. Per the germline V gene, CDR1 is SNHLY and CDR2 is FYNNEI. CDR3 in amino acids: CASSTGNSPLHF. The CDR3 DNA reads as TGTGCCAGCAGCACAGGGAATTCACCCCTCCACTTT.

The V call is TRBV19, the J call TRBJ2-1; the D gene is possibly TRBD1 (7 bases). The germline gives CDR1 LNHDA, CDR2 SQIVND (reference sequence). Deletions cut 10 bases from V and 2 bases from J, with 15 bases between. The CDR3 runs 14 residues. CDR3 nucleotide sequence: TGTGCCACCCTTCCCAGGGGGGCCTACAATGAGCAGTTCTTC. It translates to CATLPRGAYNEQFF.

This chain connects TRBV4-1 to TRBJ1-1; D not certain. The CDR3 runs to 16 residues. The germline CDR1 and CDR2 sequences are MGHRA and YSYEKL. The ends were cut back, 0 bases at V and 1 base at J, with 12 bases in the middle. The CDR3 region has the DNA TGCGCCAGCAGCCAAGAGGGTCCGGGGAGGAACACTGAAGCTTTCTTT. It encodes CASSQEGPGRNTEAFF.

The rearrangement links TRBV28 to TRBJ2-7; 9 bases match TRBD1. Germline V gene data show CDR1 as MDHEN and CDR2 as SYDVKM. The junction had 6 bases not matched to a gene; V was cut back by 8 bases and J by 1 base. There are 14 residues in the CDR3. The CDR3 region has the DNA TGTGCCAGCCGGAGACAGGGGGATTCCTACGAGCAGTACTTC. Its protein product is CASRRQGDSYEQYF. Complete variable domain (other parts from reference TRBV28 and TRBJ2-7): DVKVTQSSRYLVKRTGEKVFLECVQDMDHENMFWYRQDPGLGLRLIYFSYDVKMKEKGDIPEGYSVSREKKERFSLILESASTNQTSMYLCASRRQGDSYEQYFGPGTRLTVT.

The V call is TRBV7-9, the J call TRBJ1-6; D ambiguous. Per the germline V gene, CDR1 is SEHNR and CDR2 is FQNEAQ (reference sequence). The CDR3 has 14 residues. Trimming pared 2 bases from V and 5 bases from J, leaving 7 bases between. The CDR3 sequence is CASSLPDNNSPLHF. CDR3 coding DNA: TGTGCCAGCAGCTTACCAGACAATAATTCACCCCTCCACTTT.

This clone occurred once. V gene TRBV11-2 combines with J gene TRBJ1-2, with 10 bases matching TRBD1. This CDR3 contains 14 residues. CDR1 is SGHAT, CDR2 FQNNGV, per germline. J lost 7 bases, V lost 5 bases, and 7 bases had no gene match. The CDR3 DNA is TGTGCCAGCAGCGGGGACAGGGGAGTCTCTGGCTACACCTTC. Translated, it gives CASSGDRGVSGYTF.

The chain links TRBV25-1 to TRBJ2-1, with 8 nucleotides matching TRBD2. V shed 5 bases, J shed 9 bases, and the junction held 12 bases outside the gene matches. Per the germline V gene, CDR1 is MGHDK and CDR2 is SYGVNS. This CDR3 is 15 amino acids long. CDR3: CASSLSGSANTEQFF. CDR3 coding DNA: TGTGCCAGCAGTCTAAGCGGGAGCGCCAACACTGAGCAGTTCTTC.

The rearrangement uses TRBV24-1 and TRBJ2-2, with TRBD2 as a possible D gene (6 bases). With 4 bases removed from V and 3 bases from J, the gap between germline ends came to 14 bases. Germline values: CDR1 KGHDR, CDR2 SFDVKD. This CDR3 region has 16 residues. DNA for the CDR3: TGTGCCACCAGTGACCCGGACTACCGATACACCGGGGAGCTGTTTTTT. Protein: CATSDPDYRYTGELFF.

The V gene is TRBV7-2, the J gene TRBJ1-1; 7 nucleotides agree with TRBD1. The CDR3 loop spans 14 amino acids. Trimming removed 7 bases from V and 2 bases from J; junction bases left unmatched: 7. Germline loops: CDR1 SGHTA, CDR2 FQGNSA. The CDR3 DNA sequence: TGTGCCAGCACCTCGACAGGGCCAAACACTGAAGCTTTCTTT. Translated: CASTSTGPNTEAFF.

This sequence joins TRBV12-3 or TRBV12-4 and TRBJ2-7; D might be TRBD2 (7 bases). The CDR3 length is 12 residues. Trimming left V 6 bases short and J 5 bases short, with 11 bases between. CDR3 protein: CASRGGPHEQYF. In DNA form, the CDR3 reads TGTGCCAGCAGGGGGGGGCCGCACGAGCAGTACTTC.

The chain links TRBV5-1 to TRBJ1-1; 7 bases fit TRBD1. The V and J ends lost 5 bases and 6 bases, in that order; junction bases with no gene match: 13. The germline V gene has CDR1 SGHRS and CDR2 YFSETQ. This CDR3 is 15 amino acids long. The chain's CDR3 is CASRGLEGASAEAFF. DNA for the CDR3: TGCGCCAGCAGGGGACTGGAGGGGGCTAGCGCTGAAGCTTTCTTT.